A selection of T cell receptor beta chains follows, all from one sample in a study of cytomegalovirus exposure and HLA in healthy donors. Data came from immunoSEQ multiplex PCR; TCRdb stores just in-frame clones and leaves some out. The ten most abundant clones cover more than 0.8% of a sample with 110,000 to 150,000 clones. Material for sequencing was PBMCs. The receptor set was obtained from a male donor in good health and CMV-seronegative. Each CDR3 is given without its conserved first and last residue.

J: TRBJ1-5
V: TRBV6-1
CDR3: ASSEAKPQH

J: TRBJ2-3
V: TRBV4-1
CDR3: ASSQVGLAEGTDTQY

J: TRBJ1-6
V: TRBV28
CDR3: ASSFQGSGSPLH

J: TRBJ1-2
V: TRBV6-1
CDR3: ASSEPGSDYGYT

J: TRBJ2-7
V: TRBV18
CDR3: ASSPRDRRPYEQY

J: TRBJ2-7
V: TRBV19
CDR3: ASSISTGVYEQY

J: TRBJ1-2
V: TRBV5-6
CDR3: ASSSYSEGYT

J: TRBJ1-6
V: TRBV27
CDR3: ASKWDRENSPLH

J: TRBJ1-1
V: TRBV6-1
CDR3: ASSEYKMNTEAF

J: TRBJ2-7
V: TRBV10-3
CDR3: ASGDRSSYEQY

J: TRBJ2-5
V: TRBV10-3
CDR3: AISGASTAETQY

J: TRBJ2-1
V: TRBV7-9
CDR3: ASSLGLAGGPRNNEQF

J: TRBJ2-7
V: TRBV4-3
CDR3: ASSQRLAGTYEQY

J: TRBJ1-5
V: TRBV18
CDR3: ASAQGVGTGADQPQH